This TCR beta chain came from a study of PD-L1 blockade in urothelial cancer. Study at large: Males with urothelial cancer arising in the bladder constituted about 90% of the roughly 29 patients.

V lost 7 bases and J lost 6; bases outside the gene matches: 10. Germline V gives CDR1 GTSNPN, CDR2 SVGIG (reference sequence). There are 13 residues in the CDR3. Generated by immunoSEQ multiplex PCR, the TCRdb table keeps only in-frame clones and is missing some. The top ten hold around 1.5% of the sample, which has 90,000 or so clones, around 89% seen once. As to this clone: The antigen remains undetermined.

Study results and limitations: By 3 weeks, tumor-associated blood clones had expanded more in durable-benefit patients.

Stated time point: pretreatment peripheral blood. This clonotype originated in a man aged 60 to 69 with urothelial cancer. The chain combines TRBV30 with TRBJ2-7; 9 bases align to TRBD1. The sequencing here drew on PBMCs, taken around atezolizumab (anti-PD-L1) treatment. The CDR3: CASDRTGAAEQYF. The CDR3 DNA reads as TGTGCCTCAGACAGGACAGGGGCGGCCGAGCAGTACTTC.